These 6 T cell receptor beta chains were sequenced from one sample in a study of response to subunit inactivated influenza vaccine. TCRdb redid the calling of the RT-PCR reads with MiXCR, one entry per CDR3 protein. Of around 850,000 distinct CDR3 sequences detected, 15% to 20% appear once; the ten largest clones hold approximately 10%. The sequencing used PBMCs from blood, collected around 5 days after vaccination. The source is a man aged 50 to 60 who received an inactivated influenza vaccine.

The chain uses TRBV27 and TRBJ2-4, with D maybe TRBD2 (5 bases). The germline V and J ends were trimmed by 6 bases and 1 base, with 16 bases remaining between them. Germline V gene data show CDR1 as MNHEY and CDR2 as SMNVEV (reference sequence). This CDR3 spans 16 amino acids. The CDR3 bases are TGTGCCAGCAGCCGCGGACTCATGTTGGCCAAAAACATTCAGTACTTC. It encodes CASSRGLMLAKNIQYF.

The chain links TRBV18 to TRBJ2-2; D ambiguous. Germline CDR1 KGHSH, CDR2 LQKENI. CDR3 length: 16 residues. V lost 1 base and J 6 bases, leaving 15 bases between the germline ends. CDR3 sequence reads: CASSPRLSRFAGELFF. The CDR3 coding sequence is TGTGCCAGCTCACCACGGTTGAGTCGGTTTGCCGGGGAGCTGTTTTTT.

In its sample, this clonotype was seen many times. The chain joins TRBV5-6 to TRBJ2-2; maybe TRBD1 (5 bases). The V gene lost 4 bases and the J gene lost 4 bases, with 8 bases spanning the gap. Germline CDR1 SGHDT, CDR2 YYEEEE. The CDR3 has 13 residues. CDR3 bases: TGTGCCAGCAGCACGGACATCACCGGGGAGCTGTTTTTT. It is translated as CASSTDITGELFF.

This chain joins TRBV9 and TRBJ1-4, with 8 bases aligning to TRBD1. Germline V gene sequence: CDR1 SGDLS, CDR2 YYNGEE. J gave up 4 bases and V 1 base, and 3 bases lay outside the gene matches. The CDR3 has 15 residues. In DNA, the CDR3 is TGTGCCAGCAGCGTACAGGGGGCAAGTAATGAAAAACTGTTTTTT. This encodes CASSVQGASNEKLFF.

The table lists this clonotype with a few counts. The chain combines TRBV4-3 with TRBJ1-6; D gene uncertain. There are 13 residues in the CDR3. CDR1 and CDR2 from the germline V gene are LGHNA and YSLEER. With 2 bases removed from V and 11 bases from J, the gap between germline ends came to 10 bases. The CDR3 coding sequence is TGCGCCAGCAGCCAAACAATAAGGGCACCCCTCCACTTT. Protein: CASSQTIRAPLHF.

The chain is built from TRBV10-3 and TRBJ2-3; 13 bases are a match to TRBD2. After removal of 3 bases from V and 4 bases from J, the junction contained 13 bases not matched to a gene. This CDR3 has 19 residues. CDR1 and CDR2 (germline): ENHRY, SYGVKD. CDR3 residues: CAISEQRGLAGPRADTQYF. The CDR3 nucleotides read TGTGCCATCAGTGAACAACGGGGACTAGCGGGGCCCCGAGCAGATACGCAGTATTTT.